A selection of T cell receptor beta chains follows, all from one sample in a study of T cells in Graves' hyperthyroidism and ophthalmopathy. TCRdb ran MiXCR on the multiplex PCR reads and lists one entry per CDR3 protein. The data show hundreds of thousands of distinct CDR3 sequences, with approximately 14% seen just once and around an eighth held by the top ten. Sequencing was done on a sample of blood. Every receptor here comes from a woman aged 45-59 years with Graves' ophthalmopathy. The CDR3 runs from the conserved cysteine through the conserved F or W. D genes are given only for firm matches. The size field is filled for only some rows; it gives once, few, many or a size class.

clone_size	v_call	j_call	d_call	cdr3_nt	cdr3_aa
many	TRBV20-1	TRBJ2-2	.	TGCAGTGCTAGAGCGGACGGCCGGATGGCCGGGGAGCTGTTTTTT	CSARADGRMAGELFF
.	TRBV6-2/TRBV6-3	TRBJ1-5	.	TGTGCCAGCAGAGACCGAGTCGGACCCCAGCATTTT	CASRDRVGPQHF
.	TRBV7-3	TRBJ2-5	TRBD2	TGTGCCAGCAGCTTAACGGGCTGGAGCGGGAGCCGGGAGACCCAGTACTTC	CASSLTGWSGSRETQYF
many	TRBV28	TRBJ1-2	.	TGTGCCAGCACCGTGCATCGGGGCTATGGCTACACCTTC	CASTVHRGYGYTF
many	TRBV20-1	TRBJ1-2	.	TGCAGTGCTAGCGGACAGACCAACTATGGCTACACCTTC	CSASGQTNYGYTF
few	TRBV6-1	TRBJ1-6	TRBD1	TGTGCCAGCAGTCCCATCCCGGGACAGACGCACTATAATTCACCCCTCCACTTT	CASSPIPGQTHYNSPLHF
once	TRBV5-4	TRBJ1-1	.	TGTGCCAGCAGGGGGGGGGGGGCCACTGAAGCTTTCTTT	CASRGGGATEAFF
.	TRBV2	TRBJ2-5	TRBD2	TGTGCCAGCAGTGCCCAACTAGCGGGGGAGACCCAGTACTTC	CASSAQLAGETQYF
many	TRBV18	TRBJ1-2	TRBD1	TGTGCCAGCTCACCGGCGGGACAGGGGAGCTATGGCTACACCTTC	CASSPAGQGSYGYTF
many	TRBV6-1	TRBJ1-2	.	TGTGCCAGCGGGGCAGGGTTTAACGGCTACACCTTC	CASGAGFNGYTF
.	TRBV27	TRBJ2-5	.	TGTGCCAGCAGTTTATCGTTCTCAGACCAAGAGACCCAGTACTTC	CASSLSFSDQETQYF
.	TRBV11-2	TRBJ2-7	.	TGTGCCAGCAGCTTAGGAGCTCGGGGCGAGGGCTACGAGCAGTACTTC	CASSLGARGEGYEQYF
few	TRBV7-3	TRBJ2-1	TRBD1	TGTGCCAGCAGCTCCGACAGGGGGGCTATCTACAATGAGCAGTCCTTC	CASSSDRGAIYNEQSF
.	TRBV24-1	TRBJ2-1	.	TGTGCCACCAGTGGAGCGGAGAGCTCCTACAATGAGCAGTTCTTC	CATSGAESSYNEQFF
many	TRBV7-2	TRBJ1-1	.	TGTGCCAGCAGCTCCGACCCCGGGAACACTGAAGCTTTCTTT	CASSSDPGNTEAFF
.	TRBV4-2	TRBJ1-2	TRBD1	TGTGCCAGCAGCCAAGAGACAGGGTTTAACTATGGCTACACCTTC	CASSQETGFNYGYTF
many	TRBV7-2	TRBJ2-4	.	TGTGCCAGCAGCTGGGAGAAGAGGGTCGCGCTAGAAAACATTCAGTACTTC	CASSWEKRVALENIQYF
many	TRBV30	TRBJ2-7	.	TGTGCCTGGAACAGTATCGAGCAGTACTTC	CAWNSIEQYF
.	TRBV20-1	TRBJ1-5	.	TGCAGTGCTGGCAGGGGAGCCCAGCATTTT	CSAGRGAQHF
.	TRBV4-1	TRBJ2-7	TRBD1	TGCGCCAGCAGCCAAATCACAGGGGCGATATTATACGAGCAGTACTTC	CASSQITGAILYEQYF
many	TRBV4-3	TRBJ2-7	.	TGCGCCAGCAGCCAAGCTATGTTGACCCCGTACGAGCAGTACTTC	CASSQAMLTPYEQYF
few	TRBV12-3/TRBV12-4	TRBJ1-2	.	TGTGCCAGCAGTTTAGGAGGACATGGCTACACCTTC	CASSLGGHGYTF
many	TRBV12-3/TRBV12-4	TRBJ2-1	.	TGTGCCAGCAGTTTAAGGGTTAGAGACAATGAGCAGTTCTTC	CASSLRVRDNEQFF
many	TRBV11-2	TRBJ1-2	.	TGTGCCAGCAGCATCATACCGGGACGACGAGGTGGAGGGAAAGGCTACACCTTC	CASSIIPGRRGGGKGYTF
many	TRBV6-2/TRBV6-3	TRBJ2-5	TRBD2	TGTGCCAGCAGTCCCGGACTAGCGCTAGGATTGTACCAAGAGACCCAGTACTTC	CASSPGLALGLYQETQYF
many	TRBV7-2	TRBJ2-5	.	TGTGCCAGCAGCGCGAGCACTCAAGAGACCCAGTACTTC	CASSASTQETQYF
many	TRBV7-9	TRBJ1-4	.	TGTGCCAGCAGCTCCGGACTCCGAGAAAAACTGTTTTTT	CASSSGLREKLFF
few	TRBV27	TRBJ1-1	.	TGTGCCAGCCGTTTTCGGGATTCCACTGAAGCTTTCTTT	CASRFRDSTEAFF
.	TRBV6-6	TRBJ1-1	.	TGTGCCAGCAGTTACTCTCCGGTCACTGAAGCTTTCTTT	CASSYSPVTEAFF
few	TRBV29-1	TRBJ1-1	.	TGCAGCGCCCGCCCGGCCTCCGATGAAGCTTTCTTT	CSARPASDEAFF
many	TRBV7-2	TRBJ2-7	.	TGTGCCAGCAGCTTAAAACAGGTTGTAGGGGAGCAGTACTTC	CASSLKQVVGEQYF
few	TRBV20-1	TRBJ2-7	.	TGCAGTGCTAGCGGGAGACCCTACGAGCAGTACTTC	CSASGRPYEQYF
many	TRBV12-3/TRBV12-4	TRBJ1-2	TRBD1	TGTGCCAGCAGGGAACAGGGGGCTAACTATGGCTACACCTTC	CASREQGANYGYTF
many	TRBV27	TRBJ2-1	TRBD2	TGTGCCAGCAGTTTTCTAACTAGCGGGAGTTATTCTAATGAGCAGTTCTTC	CASSFLTSGSYSNEQFF
.	TRBV28	TRBJ1-2	.	TGTGCCAGCAGTTTATGGGGCCAGCTAGGCTATGGCTACACCTTC	CASSLWGQLGYGYTF
.	TRBV19	TRBJ1-2	.	TGTGCCACCCTTTCCGCCGGGGGTTATGGCTACACCTTC	CATLSAGGYGYTF
many	TRBV15	TRBJ2-7	TRBD1	TGTGCCACCAGCAGTGGGACAGTCTCCTACGAGCAGTACTTC	CATSSGTVSYEQYF
many	TRBV5-1	TRBJ2-1	.	TGCGCCAGCAGCTTGGTTATGTCGGCCAATGAGCAGTTCTTC	CASSLVMSANEQFF
many	TRBV18	TRBJ2-3	TRBD2	TGTGCCAGCTCACCAACTAGCGGGAGCTCAGATACGCAGTATTTT	CASSPTSGSSDTQYF
few	TRBV6-2/TRBV6-3	TRBJ2-5	TRBD1	TGTGCCAGCAGGCCACAGGGGGCTAGAGAGACCCAGTACTTC	CASRPQGARETQYF
.	TRBV18	TRBJ2-1	TRBD1	TGTGCCAGCTCGTCCGGGACAGGTCAAGAGACCCAGTTCTTC	CASSSGTGQETQFF
many	TRBV12-3/TRBV12-4	TRBJ2-1	.	TGTGCCAGCAGTTTGGGCCGTGGCGGGCTGAACTCCTACAATGAGCAGTTCTTC	CASSLGRGGLNSYNEQFF
many	TRBV3-1	TRBJ1-6	.	TGTGCCAGCAGCCAAGATGTAGCAGGGGCGTATAATTCACCCCTCCACTTT	CASSQDVAGAYNSPLHF
many	TRBV7-9	TRBJ2-7	.	TGTGCCAGCAGCCCACAGGGTCGCGAGCAGTACTTC	CASSPQGREQYF
many	TRBV20-1	TRBJ2-7	TRBD2	TGCAGTGCCTATAGACTAGCGGGGGCCTACGAGCAGTACTTC	CSAYRLAGAYEQYF
many	TRBV6-2/TRBV6-3	TRBJ2-1	.	TGTGCCAGCAGTCCCCGAGGGGGGGACAATGAGCAGTTCTTC	CASSPRGGDNEQFF
many	TRBV5-8	TRBJ2-3	.	TGTGCCAGCAGCTTCCAATTAGACAGTGCCACAGATACGCAGTATTTT	CASSFQLDSATDTQYF
.	TRBV28	TRBJ2-5	.	TGTGCCAGCGGCGGACAGCAAGAGACCCAGTACTTC	CASGGQQETQYF
once	TRBV6-2/TRBV6-3	TRBJ1-3	.	TGTGCCAGCATTACGGCCTCTGGAAACACCATATATTTT	CASITASGNTIYF
few	TRBV28	TRBJ2-5	TRBD2	TGTGCCAGCAGTTGGGCTAGCGGGAGAAGAGTTCCCCAGTACTTC	CASSWASGRRVPQYF
.	TRBV10-3	TRBJ2-5	TRBD1	TGTGCCATCAGCCGGACAGGGACGGTGACCCAGTACTTC	CAISRTGTVTQYF